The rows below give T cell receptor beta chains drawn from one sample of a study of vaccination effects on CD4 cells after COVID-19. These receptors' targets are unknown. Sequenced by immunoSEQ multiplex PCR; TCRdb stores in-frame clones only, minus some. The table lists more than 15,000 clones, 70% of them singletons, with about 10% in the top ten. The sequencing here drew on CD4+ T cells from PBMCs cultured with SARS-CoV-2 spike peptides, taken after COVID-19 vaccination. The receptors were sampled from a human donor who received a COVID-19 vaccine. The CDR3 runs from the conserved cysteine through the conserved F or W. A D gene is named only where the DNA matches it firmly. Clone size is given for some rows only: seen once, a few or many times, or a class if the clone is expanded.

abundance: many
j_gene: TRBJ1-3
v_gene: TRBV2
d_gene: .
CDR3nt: TGTGCCAGCCTTCCCATAATCACTGGAAACACCATATATTTT
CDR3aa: CASLPIITGNTIYF

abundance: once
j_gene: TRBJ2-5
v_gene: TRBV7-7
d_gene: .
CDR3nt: TGTGCTAGCAGCTTAGAAGTGGCAGGAGAAGAGACCCAGTACTTC
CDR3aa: CASSLEVAGEETQYF

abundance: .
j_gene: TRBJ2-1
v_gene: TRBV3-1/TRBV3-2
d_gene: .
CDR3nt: TGTGCCAGCAGCCAAGATCAGGTAGCGGTTAACAATGAGCAGTTCTTC
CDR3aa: CASSQDQVAVNNEQFF

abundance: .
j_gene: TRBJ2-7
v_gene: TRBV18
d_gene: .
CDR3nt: TGTGCCAGCTCACTCTATGAATACGAGCAGTACTTC
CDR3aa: CASSLYEYEQYF

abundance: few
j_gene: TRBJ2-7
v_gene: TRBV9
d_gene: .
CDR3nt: TGTGCCAGCAGCGTAGATCTCCGTCCTCACGAGCAGTACTTC
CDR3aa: CASSVDLRPHEQYF

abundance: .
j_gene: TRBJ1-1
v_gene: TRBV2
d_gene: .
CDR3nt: TGTGCCAGCAGTGAAGCAACAGGGAAGAACACTGAAGCTTTCTTT
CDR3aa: CASSEATGKNTEAFF

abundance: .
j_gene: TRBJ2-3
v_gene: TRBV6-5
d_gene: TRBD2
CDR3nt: TGTGCCAGCAGTCTAGCGGAGTGGGGCACAGATACGCAGTATTTT
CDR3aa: CASSLAEWGTDTQYF

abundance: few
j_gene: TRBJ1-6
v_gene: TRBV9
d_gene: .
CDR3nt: TGTGCCAGCAGCGTAGGGCACCAACCTAATTCACCCCTCCACTTT
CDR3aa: CASSVGHQPNSPLHF

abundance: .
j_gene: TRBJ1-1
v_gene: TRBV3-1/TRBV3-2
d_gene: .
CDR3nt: TGTGCCAGCAGCTCCCGGATCCCGGCTGAAGCTTTCTTT
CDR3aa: CASSSRIPAEAFF

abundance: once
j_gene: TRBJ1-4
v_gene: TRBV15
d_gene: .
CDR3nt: TGTGCCACCAGCAGAGCTAATGAAAAACTGTTTTTT
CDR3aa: CATSRANEKLFF

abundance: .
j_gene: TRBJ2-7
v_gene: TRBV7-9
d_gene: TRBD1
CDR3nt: TGTGCCAGCAGCCTAAACTTACAGGGGAAGCAGTACTTC
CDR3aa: CASSLNLQGKQYF

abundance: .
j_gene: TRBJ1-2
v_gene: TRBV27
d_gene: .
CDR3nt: TGTGCCAGCAGTTTAGAGCCACCAGGACGGGCCTACTATGGCTACACCTTC
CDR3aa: CASSLEPPGRAYYGYTF

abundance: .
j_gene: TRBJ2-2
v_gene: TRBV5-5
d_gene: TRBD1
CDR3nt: TGTGCCAGCAACGAACAGGGGGTCCGTCTTATGAACACCGGGGAGCTGTTTTTT
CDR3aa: CASNEQGVRLMNTGELFF

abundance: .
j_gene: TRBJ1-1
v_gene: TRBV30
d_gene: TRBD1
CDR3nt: TGTGCCTCCAAACCAGGACAGGGGCAGAGAAGAGCTTTCTTT
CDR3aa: CASKPGQGQRRAFF

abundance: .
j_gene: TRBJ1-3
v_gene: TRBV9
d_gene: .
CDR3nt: TGTGCCAGCAGCCTGGGTGGAAACACCATATATTTT
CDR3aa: CASSLGGNTIYF

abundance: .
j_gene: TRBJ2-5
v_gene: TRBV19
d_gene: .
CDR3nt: TGTGCCAGTAGGAAAGGGACGGCAGAGACCCAGTACTTC
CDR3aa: CASRKGTAETQYF

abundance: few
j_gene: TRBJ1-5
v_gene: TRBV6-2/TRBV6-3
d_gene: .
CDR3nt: TGTGCCAGCAGTTACCCCGGGACACTTAATCAGCCCCAGCATTTT
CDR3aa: CASSYPGTLNQPQHF

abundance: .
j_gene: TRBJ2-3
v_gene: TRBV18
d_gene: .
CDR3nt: TGTGCCAGCTCACCGGGACTTTTTAGCACAGATACGCAGTATTTT
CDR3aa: CASSPGLFSTDTQYF

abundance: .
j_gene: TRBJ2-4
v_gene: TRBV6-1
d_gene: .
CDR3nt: TGTGCCAGCACATCGTTAGCCAAAAACATTCAGTACTTC
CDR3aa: CASTSLAKNIQYF

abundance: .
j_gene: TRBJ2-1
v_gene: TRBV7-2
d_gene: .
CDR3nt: TGTGCCAGCAGCTTAACTTACAGCGTCAATGAGCAGTTCTTC
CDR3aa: CASSLTYSVNEQFF

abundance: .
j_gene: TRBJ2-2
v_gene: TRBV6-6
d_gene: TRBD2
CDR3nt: TGTGCCAGCAGCAGACGGGGAGGGGCGGCCACCGGGGAGCTGTTTTTT
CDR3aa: CASSRRGGAATGELFF

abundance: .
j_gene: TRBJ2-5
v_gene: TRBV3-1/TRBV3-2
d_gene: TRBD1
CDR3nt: TGTGCCAGCAGCCGCAGGGGGCAAGAGACCCAGTACTTC
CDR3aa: CASSRRGQETQYF

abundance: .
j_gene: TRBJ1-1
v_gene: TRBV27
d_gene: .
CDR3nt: TGTGCCAGCAGAAGCGCCGGGACACCGAACACTGAAGCTTTCTTT
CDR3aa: CASRSAGTPNTEAFF

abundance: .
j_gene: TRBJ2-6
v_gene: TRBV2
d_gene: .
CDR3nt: TGTGCCAGCAGTGAAGCCCAAACAACTGGGGCCAACGTCCTGACTTTC
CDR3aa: CASSEAQTTGANVLTF

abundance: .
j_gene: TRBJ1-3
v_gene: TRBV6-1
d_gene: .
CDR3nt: TGTGCCAGCAGTGAAGATCCTGGACAGTCGATCTCTGGAAACACCATATATTTT
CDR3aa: CASSEDPGQSISGNTIYF

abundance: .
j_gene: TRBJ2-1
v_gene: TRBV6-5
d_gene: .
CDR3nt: TGTGCCAGCAGGGGGGTAGAACGTTACGATGAGCAGTTCTTC
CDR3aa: CASRGVERYDEQFF

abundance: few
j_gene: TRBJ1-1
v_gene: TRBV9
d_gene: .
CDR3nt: TGTGCCAGCACCGGGAGTAGGGACACTGAAGCTTTCTTT
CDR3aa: CASTGSRDTEAFF

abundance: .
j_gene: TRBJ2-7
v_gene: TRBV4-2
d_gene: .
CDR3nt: TGTGCCAGCAGCCAAGATGCCAGCTCCTACGAGCAGTACTTC
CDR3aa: CASSQDASSYEQYF

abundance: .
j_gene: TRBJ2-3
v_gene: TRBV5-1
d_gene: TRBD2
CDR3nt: TGCGCCAGCAGCCAGATGGCGGGGACTAGCCGCGGGAAAACAGATACGCAGTATTTT
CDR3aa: CASSQMAGTSRGKTDTQYF

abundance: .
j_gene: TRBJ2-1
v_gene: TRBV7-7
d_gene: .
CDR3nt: TGTGCTAGCAGCTTAGAACTGAACAATGAGCAGTTCTTC
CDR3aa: CASSLELNNEQFF

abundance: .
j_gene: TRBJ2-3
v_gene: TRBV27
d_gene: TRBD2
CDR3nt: TGTGCCAGCAGTCGACTAGCGGGGGACCCTAGACTCAGCACAGATACGCAGTATTTT
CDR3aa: CASSRLAGDPRLSTDTQYF

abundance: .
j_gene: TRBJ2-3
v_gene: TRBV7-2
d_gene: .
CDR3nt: TGTGCCAGCAGCTTCCGGGCTGCGGATACGCAGTATTTT
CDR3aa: CASSFRAADTQYF

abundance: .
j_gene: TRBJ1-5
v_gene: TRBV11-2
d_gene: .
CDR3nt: TGTGCCAGCAGCTTAGATGCAGGTATTTCAAGCAATCAGCCCCAGCATTTT
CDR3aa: CASSLDAGISSNQPQHF

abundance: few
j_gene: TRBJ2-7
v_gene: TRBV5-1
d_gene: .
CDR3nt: TGCGCCAGCAGCTTGGCGGGACTGACCTACGAGCAGTACTTC
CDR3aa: CASSLAGLTYEQYF

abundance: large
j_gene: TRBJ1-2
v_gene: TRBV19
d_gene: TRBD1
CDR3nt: TGTGCCAGTAGTACCACAGGGGCCTCTAACTATGGCTACACCTTC
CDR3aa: CASSTTGASNYGYTF

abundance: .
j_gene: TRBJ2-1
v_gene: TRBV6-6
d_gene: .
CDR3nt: TGTGCCAGCACTAAGGGGGGCTTCTCCTACAATGAGCAGTTCTTC
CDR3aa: CASTKGGFSYNEQFF

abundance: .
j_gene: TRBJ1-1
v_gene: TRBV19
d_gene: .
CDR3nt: TGTGCCAGTAGTATGGGGGGGCAGGGCCGAACTGAAGCTTTCTTT
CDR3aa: CASSMGGQGRTEAFF

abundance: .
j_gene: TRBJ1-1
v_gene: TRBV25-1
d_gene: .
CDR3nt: TGTGCCAGCAGTGAATTGGGTGAAGCTTTCTTT
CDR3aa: CASSELGEAFF

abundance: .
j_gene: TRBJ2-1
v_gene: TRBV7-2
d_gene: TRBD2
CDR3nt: TGTGCCAGCAGCTTATTAAGTTGGGCGGGGGGGCCTGAGTATGAGCAGTTCTTC
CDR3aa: CASSLLSWAGGPEYEQFF

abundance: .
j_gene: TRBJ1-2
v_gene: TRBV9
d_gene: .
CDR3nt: TGTGCCAGCAGCCCCATAGCGGATCTCGACTATGGCTACACCTTC
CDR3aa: CASSPIADLDYGYTF

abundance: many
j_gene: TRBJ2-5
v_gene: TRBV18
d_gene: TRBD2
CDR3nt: TGTGCCAGCTCACCACCGGGAGGGTCCTTCCAAGAGACCCAGTACTTC
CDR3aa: CASSPPGGSFQETQYF

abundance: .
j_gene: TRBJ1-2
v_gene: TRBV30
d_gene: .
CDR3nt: TGTGCCTGGAGGGTTGGGAGCGGTGGCTACACCTTC
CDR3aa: CAWRVGSGGYTF

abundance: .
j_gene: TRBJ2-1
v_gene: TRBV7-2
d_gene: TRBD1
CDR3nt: TGTGCCAGCAGACGTCCCGGGACAGGGAACAATGAGCAGTTCTTC
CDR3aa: CASRRPGTGNNEQFF

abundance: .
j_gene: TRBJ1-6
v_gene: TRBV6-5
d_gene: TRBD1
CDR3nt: TGTGCCAGCAGCTGGACAGGGGATTCACCCCTCCACTTT
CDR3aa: CASSWTGDSPLHF

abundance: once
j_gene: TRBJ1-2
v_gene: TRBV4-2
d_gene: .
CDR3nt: TGTGCCAGCAGCCAAGATGTCCCGCGGGGGTCGAACTATGGCTACACCTTC
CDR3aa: CASSQDVPRGSNYGYTF

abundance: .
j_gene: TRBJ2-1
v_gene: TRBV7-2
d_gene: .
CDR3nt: TGTGCCAGCAGCTTAGTTGAGGGAGTGTACAATGAGCAGTTCTTC
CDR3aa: CASSLVEGVYNEQFF

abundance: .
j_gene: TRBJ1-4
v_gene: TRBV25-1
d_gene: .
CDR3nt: TGTGCCAGCAGTGGTAGGGTCGGTGAAAAACTGTTTTTT
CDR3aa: CASSGRVGEKLFF

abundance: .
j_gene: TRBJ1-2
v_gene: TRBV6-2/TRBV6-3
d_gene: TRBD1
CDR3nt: TGTGCCAGCAGCCTGACAGGGGCCCGGGGCTACACCTTC
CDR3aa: CASSLTGARGYTF

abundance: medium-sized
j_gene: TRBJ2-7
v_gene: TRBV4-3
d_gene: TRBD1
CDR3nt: TGCGCCAGCAGCCAAGAGCGGGCAGGGGGCGGGAACGAGCAGTACTTC
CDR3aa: CASSQERAGGGNEQYF

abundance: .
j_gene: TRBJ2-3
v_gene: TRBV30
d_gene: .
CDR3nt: TGTGCCTGGAGTGGGGGCCTTGAGTCGGATACGCAGTATTTT
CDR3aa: CAWSGGLESDTQYF